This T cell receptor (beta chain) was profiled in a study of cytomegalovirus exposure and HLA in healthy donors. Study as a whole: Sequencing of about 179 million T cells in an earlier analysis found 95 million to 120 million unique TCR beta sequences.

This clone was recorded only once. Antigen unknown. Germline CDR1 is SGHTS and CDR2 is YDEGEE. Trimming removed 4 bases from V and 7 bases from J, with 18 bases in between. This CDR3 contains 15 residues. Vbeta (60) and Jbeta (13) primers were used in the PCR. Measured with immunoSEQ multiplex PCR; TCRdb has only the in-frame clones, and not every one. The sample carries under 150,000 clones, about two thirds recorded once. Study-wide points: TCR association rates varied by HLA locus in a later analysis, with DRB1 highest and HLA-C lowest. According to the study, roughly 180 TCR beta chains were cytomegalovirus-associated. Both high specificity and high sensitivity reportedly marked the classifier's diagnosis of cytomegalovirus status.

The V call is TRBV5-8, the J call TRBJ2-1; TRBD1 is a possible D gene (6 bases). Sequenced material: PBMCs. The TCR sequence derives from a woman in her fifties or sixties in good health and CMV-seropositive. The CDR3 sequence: CASSLQGTRWNEQFF. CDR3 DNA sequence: TGTGCCAGCAGCCTACAGGGCACACGGTGGAATGAGCAGTTCTTC.